This T cell receptor beta chain was profiled in a study of cytomegalovirus exposure and HLA in healthy donors. Study conclusions and caveats: The authors later linked a missense DCLRE1C variant to TCR beta V- and J-gene trimming. A later analysis reportedly found that, within productive TCRs, an Asian-associated ancestry cluster had fewer N-insertions than the mean observed across the roughly 670 donors. In vitro work confirmed that a few CMV-associated chains recognize CMV antigens. High sensitivity and specificity were reportedly achieved when the classifier diagnosed cytomegalovirus status.

This clone was detected once. Antigen specificity is unknown. PCR primers comprised 60 Vbeta and 13 Jbeta primers. Using immunoSEQ multiplex PCR, the repertoire was profiled, and TCRdb retains in-frame clones only, with some absent. The sample yields over 65,000 clones, roughly 80% seen once. Trimming cost V 0 bases and J 10 bases, with 16 bases left between them. This CDR3 is 14 amino acids long. Germline values: CDR1 GTSNPN, CDR2 SVGIG (reference sequence). Sequenced input: PBMCs. The origin of this receptor is a middle-aged man in good health and CMV-seronegative. The genes are TRBV30 and TRBJ1-5; tentatively, D is TRBD1 (5 bases). The CDR3 DNA sequence: TGTGCCTGGAGTGTACAGGCGGCCCTATCCCCCCAGCATTTT. It encodes CAWSVQAALSPQHF.